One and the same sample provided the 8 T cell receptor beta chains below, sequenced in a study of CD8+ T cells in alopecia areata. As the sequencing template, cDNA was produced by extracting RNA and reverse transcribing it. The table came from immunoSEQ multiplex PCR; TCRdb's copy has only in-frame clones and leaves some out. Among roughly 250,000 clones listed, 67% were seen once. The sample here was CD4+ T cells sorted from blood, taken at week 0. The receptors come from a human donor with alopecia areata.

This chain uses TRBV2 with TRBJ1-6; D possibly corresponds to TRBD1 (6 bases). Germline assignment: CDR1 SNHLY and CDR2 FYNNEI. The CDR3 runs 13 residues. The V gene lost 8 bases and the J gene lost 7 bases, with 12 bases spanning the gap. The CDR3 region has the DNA TGTGCCAGCGGACAGCCCCTAAATTCACCCCTCCACTTT. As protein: CASGQPLNSPLHF.

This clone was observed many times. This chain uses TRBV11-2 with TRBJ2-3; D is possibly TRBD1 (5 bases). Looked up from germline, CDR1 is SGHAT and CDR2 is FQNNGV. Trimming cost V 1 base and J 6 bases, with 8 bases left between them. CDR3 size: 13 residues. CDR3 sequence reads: CASSLAGQDTQYF. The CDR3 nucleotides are TGTGCCAGCAGCTTAGCAGGGCAGGATACGCAGTATTTT.

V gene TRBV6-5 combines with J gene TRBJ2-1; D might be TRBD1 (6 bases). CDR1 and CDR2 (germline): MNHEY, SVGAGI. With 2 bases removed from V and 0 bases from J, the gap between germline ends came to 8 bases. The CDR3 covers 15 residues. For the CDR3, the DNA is TGTGCCAGCAGTTACCGGGACAACTCCTACAATGAGCAGTTCTTC. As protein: CASSYRDNSYNEQFF.

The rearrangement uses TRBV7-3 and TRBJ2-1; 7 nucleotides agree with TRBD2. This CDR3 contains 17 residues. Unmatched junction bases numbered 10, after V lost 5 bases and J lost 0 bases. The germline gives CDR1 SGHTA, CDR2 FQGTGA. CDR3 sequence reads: CASSRGGPGGSYNEQFF. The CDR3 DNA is TGTGCCAGCAGCCGCGGTGGCCCGGGGGGCTCCTACAATGAGCAGTTCTTC.

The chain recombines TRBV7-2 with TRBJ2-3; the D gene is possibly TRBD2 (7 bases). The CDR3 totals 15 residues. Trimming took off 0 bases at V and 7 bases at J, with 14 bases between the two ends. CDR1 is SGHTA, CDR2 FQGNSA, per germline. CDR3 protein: CASSLAGGLPNTQYF. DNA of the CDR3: TGTGCCAGCAGCTTAGCGGGGGGGCTACCCAATACGCAGTATTTT.

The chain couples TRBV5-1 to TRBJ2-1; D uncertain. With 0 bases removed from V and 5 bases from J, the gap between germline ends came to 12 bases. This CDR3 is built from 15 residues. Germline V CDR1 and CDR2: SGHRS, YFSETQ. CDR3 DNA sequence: TGCGCCAGCAGCTTGGAGGCGTGGAGAGACAATGAGCAGTTCTTC. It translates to CASSLEAWRDNEQFF.

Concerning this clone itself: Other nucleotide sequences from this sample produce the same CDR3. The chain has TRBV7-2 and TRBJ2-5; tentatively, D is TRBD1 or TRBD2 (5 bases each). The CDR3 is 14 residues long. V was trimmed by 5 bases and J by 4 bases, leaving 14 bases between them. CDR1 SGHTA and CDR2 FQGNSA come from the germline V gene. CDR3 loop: CASSPGPLRETQYF. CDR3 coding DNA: TGTGCCAGCAGCCCGGGACCCCTCAGAGAGACCCAGTACTTC.

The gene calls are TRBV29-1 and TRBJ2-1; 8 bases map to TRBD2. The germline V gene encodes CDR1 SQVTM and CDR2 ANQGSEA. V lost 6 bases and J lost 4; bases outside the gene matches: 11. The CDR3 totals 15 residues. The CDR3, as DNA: TGCAGCGTGAGCGGTAGCGGGGTCTCGTACAATGAGCAGTTCTTC. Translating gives CSVSGSGVSYNEQFF.